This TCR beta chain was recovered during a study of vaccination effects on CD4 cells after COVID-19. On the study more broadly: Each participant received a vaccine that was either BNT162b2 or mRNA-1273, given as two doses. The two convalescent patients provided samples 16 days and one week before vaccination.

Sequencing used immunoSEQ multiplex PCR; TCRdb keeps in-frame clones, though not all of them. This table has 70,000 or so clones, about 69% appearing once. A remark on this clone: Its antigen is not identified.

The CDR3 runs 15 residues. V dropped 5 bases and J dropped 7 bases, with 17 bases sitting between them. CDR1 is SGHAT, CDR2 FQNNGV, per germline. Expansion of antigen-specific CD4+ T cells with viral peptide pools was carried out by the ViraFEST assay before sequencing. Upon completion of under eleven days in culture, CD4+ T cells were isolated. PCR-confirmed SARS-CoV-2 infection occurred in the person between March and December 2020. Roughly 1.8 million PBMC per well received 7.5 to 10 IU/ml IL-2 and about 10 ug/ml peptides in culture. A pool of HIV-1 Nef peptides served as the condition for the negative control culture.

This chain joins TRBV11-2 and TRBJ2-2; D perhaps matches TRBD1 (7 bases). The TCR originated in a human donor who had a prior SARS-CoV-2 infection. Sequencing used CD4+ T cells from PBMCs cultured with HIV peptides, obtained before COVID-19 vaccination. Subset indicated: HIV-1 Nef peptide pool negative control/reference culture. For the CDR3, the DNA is TGTGCCAGCAGCCCGAGACAGGGCGGGATCGGGGAGCTGTTTTTT. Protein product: CASSPRQGGIGELFF.